This TCR beta chain came from a study of T-cell reconstitution after alpha-beta-depleted transplantation in children. Germline CDR1 is LGHDT and CDR2 is YNNKEL (reference sequence). V was pared by 1 base and J by 7 bases, with 8 bases of the junction left unmatched. The CDR3 is 16 amino acids. Study results and caveats: Several hundred expanded graft clones reportedly supplied alpha-beta T cells about two months after transplant. Some patients showed high day-60 TCRbeta diversity, which derived from surviving recipient T cells and thymic progenitors. The authors attributed T-cell counts and diversity one year after transplant mostly to newly produced T cells.

Library preparation (for TCRbeta) was performed with unique molecular identifiers. TCRdb re-called the PCR reads through MiXCR, storing one row per CDR3 protein. This table holds fewer than 550,000 distinct CDR3 sequences, 10% found once. Concerning this clonotype itself: What it binds is unknown.

The rearrangement uses TRBV3-1 and TRBJ2-4; 9 bases fit TRBD1. The receptor was isolated from a child aged 2-15 years with inherited bone marrow failure, due to receive a stem cell transplant. The sample here was PBMCs, taken before TCRalphabeta/CD19-depleted stem cell transplant. The DNA of the CDR3 is TGTGCCAGCAGCCAAGTACACGGACAGGGGATGAACATTCAGTACTTC. It encodes CASSQVHGQGMNIQYF. Full variable domain (missing parts from reference TRBV3-1 and TRBJ2-4): DTAVSQTPKYLVTQMGNDKSIKCEQNLGHDTMYWYKQDSKKFLKIMFSYNNKELIINETVPNRFSPKSPDKAHLNLHINSLELGDSAVYFCASSQVHGQGMNIQYFGAGTRLSVL.